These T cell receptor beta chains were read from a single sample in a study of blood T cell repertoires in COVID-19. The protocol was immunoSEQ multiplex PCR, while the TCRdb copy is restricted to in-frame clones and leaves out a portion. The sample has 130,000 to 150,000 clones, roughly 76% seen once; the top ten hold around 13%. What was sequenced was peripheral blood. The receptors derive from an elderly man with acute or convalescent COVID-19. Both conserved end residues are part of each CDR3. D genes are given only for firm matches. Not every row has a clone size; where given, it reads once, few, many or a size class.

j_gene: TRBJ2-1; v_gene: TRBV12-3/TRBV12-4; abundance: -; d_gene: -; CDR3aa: CASSFIDEQFF; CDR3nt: TGTGCCAGCAGTTTTATAGATGAGCAGTTCTTC
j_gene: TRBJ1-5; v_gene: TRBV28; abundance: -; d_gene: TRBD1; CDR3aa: CASSLSRTGDQPQHF; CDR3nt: TGTGCCAGCAGTTTATCCAGGACAGGGGATCAGCCCCAGCATTTT
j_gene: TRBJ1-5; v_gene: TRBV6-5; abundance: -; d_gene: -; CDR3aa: CASSPGIYSNQPQHF; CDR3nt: TGTGCCAGCAGTCCCGGGATATATAGCAATCAGCCCCAGCATTTT
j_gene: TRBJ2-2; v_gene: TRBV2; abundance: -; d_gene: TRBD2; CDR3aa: CASIAGEYTGELFF; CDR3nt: TGTGCCAGCATAGCGGGGGAGTACACCGGGGAGCTGTTTTTT
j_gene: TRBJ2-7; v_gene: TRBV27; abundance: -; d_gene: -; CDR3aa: CASTPGLSSYEQYF; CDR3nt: TGTGCCAGCACCCCAGGGCTAAGCTCCTACGAGCAGTACTTC
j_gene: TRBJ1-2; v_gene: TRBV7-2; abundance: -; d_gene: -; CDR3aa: CASSFRSFGYTF; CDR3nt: TGTGCCAGCAGCTTCCGGTCTTTTGGCTACACCTTC
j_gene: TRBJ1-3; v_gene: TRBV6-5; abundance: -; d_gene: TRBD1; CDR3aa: CASSSRGQAGNTIYF; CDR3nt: TGTGCCAGCAGTTCCAGGGGGCAAGCGGGAAACACCATATATTTT
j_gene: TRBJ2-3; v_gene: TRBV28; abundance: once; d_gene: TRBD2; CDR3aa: CASSSSRTGGGALDTQYF; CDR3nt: TGTGCCAGCAGTTCTTCCAGAACTGGCGGGGGGGCCTTGGATACGCAGTATTTT
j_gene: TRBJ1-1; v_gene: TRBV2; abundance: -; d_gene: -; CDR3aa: CASTVNTEAFF; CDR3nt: TGTGCCAGCACCGTAAACACTGAAGCTTTCTTT
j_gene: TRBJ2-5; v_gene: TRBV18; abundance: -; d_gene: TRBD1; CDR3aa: CASKPGQGETQYF; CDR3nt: TGTGCCAGCAAACCGGGACAGGGGGAGACCCAGTACTTC
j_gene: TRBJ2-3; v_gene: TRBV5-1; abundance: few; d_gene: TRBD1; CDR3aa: CASSLPGTGGHTDTQYF; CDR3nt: TGCGCCAGCAGCCTACCCGGGACAGGGGGTCACACAGATACGCAGTATTTT
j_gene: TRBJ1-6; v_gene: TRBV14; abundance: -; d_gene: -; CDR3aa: CASSQVLRSPLHF; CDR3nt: TGTGCCAGCAGCCAAGTCCTTCGTTCACCCCTCCACTTT
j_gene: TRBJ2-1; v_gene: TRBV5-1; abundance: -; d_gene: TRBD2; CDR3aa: CASSLNERGYNEQFF; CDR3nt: TGCGCCAGCAGCTTGAACGAGCGGGGTTACAATGAGCAGTTCTTC
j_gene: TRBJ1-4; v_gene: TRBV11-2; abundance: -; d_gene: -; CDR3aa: CASSFPGTNEKLFF; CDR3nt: TGTGCCAGCAGCTTTCCCGGAACTAATGAAAAACTGTTTTTT
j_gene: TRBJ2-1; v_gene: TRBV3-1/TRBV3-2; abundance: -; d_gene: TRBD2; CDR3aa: CASSPEERGLRDNEQFF; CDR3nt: TGTGCCAGCAGCCCCGAGGAGCGGGGGCTCCGGGACAATGAGCAGTTCTTC
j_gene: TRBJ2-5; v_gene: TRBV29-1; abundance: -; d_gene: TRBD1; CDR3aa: CSVLGTGVQETQYF; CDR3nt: TGCAGCGTCCTCGGGACAGGGGTGCAAGAGACCCAGTACTTC
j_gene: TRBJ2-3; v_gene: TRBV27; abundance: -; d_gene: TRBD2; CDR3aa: CASSWASGGITDTQYF; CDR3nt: TGTGCCAGCAGTTGGGCTAGCGGGGGGATCACAGATACGCAGTATTTT
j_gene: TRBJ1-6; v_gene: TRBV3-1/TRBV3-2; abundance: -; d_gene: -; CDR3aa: CASSQGQGYSPLHF; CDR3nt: TGTGCCAGCAGCCAAGGGCAGGGTTATTCACCCCTCCACTTT
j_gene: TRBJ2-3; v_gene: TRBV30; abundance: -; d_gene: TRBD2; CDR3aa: CAWGMGLAGDTDTQYF; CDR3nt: TGTGCCTGGGGGATGGGACTAGCGGGGGACACAGATACGCAGTATTTT
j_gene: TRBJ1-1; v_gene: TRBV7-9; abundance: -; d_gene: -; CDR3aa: CASSSGTQGGTEAFF; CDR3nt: TGTGCCAGCAGCTCAGGGACTCAGGGTGGCACTGAAGCTTTCTTT
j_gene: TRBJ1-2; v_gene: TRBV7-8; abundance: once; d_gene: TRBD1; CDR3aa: CASSFNRGRQGDYGYTF; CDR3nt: TGTGCCAGCAGCTTCAATAGGGGTAGACAGGGTGATTATGGCTACACCTTC
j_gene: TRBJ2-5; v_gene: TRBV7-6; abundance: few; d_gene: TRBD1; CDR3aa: CASSLHGGTGETQYF; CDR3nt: TGTGCCAGCAGCCTCCATGGAGGGACAGGAGAGACCCAGTACTTC
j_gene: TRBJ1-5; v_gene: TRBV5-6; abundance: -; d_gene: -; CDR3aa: CASSLTPNQPQHF; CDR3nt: TGTGCCAGCAGCTTAACTCCAAATCAGCCCCAGCATTTT
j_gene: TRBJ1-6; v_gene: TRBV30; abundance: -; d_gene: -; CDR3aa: CAWSPLQGYNSPLHF; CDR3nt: TGTGCCTGGAGTCCTTTACAGGGTTATAATTCACCCCTCCACTTT
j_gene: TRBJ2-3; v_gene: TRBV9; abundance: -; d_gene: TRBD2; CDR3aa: CASSVGGLGMDTQYF; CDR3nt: TGTGCCAGCAGCGTAGGGGGACTAGGAATGGATACGCAGTATTTT
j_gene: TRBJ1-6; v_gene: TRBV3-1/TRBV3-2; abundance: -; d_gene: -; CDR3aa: CASSQDRRALHF; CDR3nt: TGTGCCAGCAGCCAAGATCGAAGAGCCCTCCACTTT
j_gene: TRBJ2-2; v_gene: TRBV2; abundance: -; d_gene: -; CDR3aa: CASSAIRGTGELFF; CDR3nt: TGTGCCAGCAGTGCAATCAGGGGCACCGGGGAGCTGTTTTTT
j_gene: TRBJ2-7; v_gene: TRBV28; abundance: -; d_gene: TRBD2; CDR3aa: CASSFPIVSGAHYEQYF; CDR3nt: TGTGCCAGCAGTTTCCCGATTGTTAGCGGGGCGCACTACGAGCAGTACTTC
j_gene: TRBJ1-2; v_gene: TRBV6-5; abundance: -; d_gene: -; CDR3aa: CASSRGLHNYGYTF; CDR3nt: TGTGCCAGCAGTCGTGGACTGCATAACTATGGCTACACCTTC
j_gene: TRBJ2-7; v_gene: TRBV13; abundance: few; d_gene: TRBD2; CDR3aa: CASSFKAGGYEQYF; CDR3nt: TGTGCCAGCAGCTTTAAAGCGGGGGGTTACGAGCAGTACTTC
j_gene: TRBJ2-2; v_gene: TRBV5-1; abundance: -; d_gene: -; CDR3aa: CASSLAGSNTGELFF; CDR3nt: TGCGCCAGCAGCTTGGCCGGGTCAAACACCGGGGAGCTGTTTTTT
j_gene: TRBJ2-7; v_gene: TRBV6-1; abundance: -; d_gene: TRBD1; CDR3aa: CASSGGTGFSSYEQYF; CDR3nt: TGTGCCAGCAGTGGGGGGACAGGTTTTTCCTCCTACGAGCAGTACTTC
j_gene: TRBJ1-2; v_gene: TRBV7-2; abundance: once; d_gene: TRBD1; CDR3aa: CASSLATGGGYTF; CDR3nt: TGTGCCAGCAGCTTAGCGACAGGGGGTGGCTACACCTTC
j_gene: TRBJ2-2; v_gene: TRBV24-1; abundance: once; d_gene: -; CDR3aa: CATSDPGRLGRAGELFF; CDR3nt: TGTGCCACCAGTGATCCGGGGAGGTTGGGCAGAGCCGGGGAGCTGTTTTTT